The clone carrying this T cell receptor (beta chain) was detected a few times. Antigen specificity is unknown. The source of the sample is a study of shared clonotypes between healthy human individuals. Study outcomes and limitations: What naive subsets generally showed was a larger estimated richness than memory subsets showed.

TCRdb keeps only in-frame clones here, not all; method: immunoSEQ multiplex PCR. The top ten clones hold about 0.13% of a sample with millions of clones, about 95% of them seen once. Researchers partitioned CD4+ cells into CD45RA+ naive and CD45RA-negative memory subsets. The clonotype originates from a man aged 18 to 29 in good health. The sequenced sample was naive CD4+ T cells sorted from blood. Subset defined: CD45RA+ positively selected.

The CDR3: CASSSGGTVDSPLHF. CDR3 bases: TGTGCCAGCAGCTCGGGCGGGACAGTGGATTCACCCCTCCACTTT. The rearrangement joins TRBV7-3 to TRBJ1-6, with 7 bases matching TRBD1. V shed 4 bases, J shed 8 bases, and the junction held 8 bases outside the gene matches. Germline CDR1 reads SGHTA; CDR2 reads FQGTGA. This CDR3 spans 15 amino acids.